This TCR beta chain was recorded in a study of blood T cell repertoires in COVID-19. At the level of the study: There were acute and convalescent COVID-19 samples, and they came from the United States, Italy and Spain.

Clones were sequenced by immunoSEQ multiplex PCR, and TCRdb holds only the in-frame ones, with some missing. Among over 40,000 clones, roughly 82% were seen once, and the ten largest hold approximately 7.1%. The specimen was peripheral blood. The TCR comes from a human donor in a cohort sampled during active COVID-19.

The CDR3: CASSYEPGQNTEAFF. Here the CDR3 DNA reads TGTGCCAGCAGTTATGAGCCGGGACAGAACACTGAAGCTTTCTTT. The chain combines TRBV6-5 with TRBJ1-1, with D possibly TRBD1 on 6 matching bases. The germline gives CDR1 MNHEY, CDR2 SVGAGI. V lost 3 bases to trimming and J lost 1 base, with 12 bases between them. The CDR3 loop spans 15 amino acids.